The 27 T cell receptor beta chains below were found in one sample sequenced in a study of control samples from healthy donors and cancer patients. Measured with immunoSEQ multiplex PCR; TCRdb has only the in-frame clones, and not every one. The sample carries approximately 100,000 clones, around nine tenths recorded once. Material for sequencing was blood. The receptors stem from a man aged 25-40 years in good health.

This sequence joins TRBV9 and TRBJ2-7; TRBD1 matches 11 bases. The length of the CDR3 is 16 residues. V dropped 3 bases and J dropped 4; count of bases not matched to a gene: 9. Germline V gene data show CDR1 as SGDLS and CDR2 as YYNGEE. CDR3 protein: CASSASPGQGAYEQYF. The CDR3 bases are TGTGCCAGCAGCGCAAGCCCAGGACAGGGGGCTTACGAGCAGTACTTC.

The chain carries TRBV5-4 and TRBJ2-6, with 12 bases fitting TRBD1. CDR3 length: 19 residues. With V trimmed by 4 bases and J by 4 bases, 12 bases remained unmatched. Germline V CDR1 and CDR2: SGHNT, YYREEE (reference sequence). The CDR3: CASSPRWDRGLGGANVLTF. CDR3 DNA sequence: TGTGCCAGCAGCCCCCGTTGGGACAGGGGGCTTGGCGGGGCCAACGTCCTGACTTTC.

This clone was seen only a few times. V is TRBV5-1 and J is TRBJ2-3, with D uncertain. V lost 2 bases, J lost 2 bases, and 12 bases lay in between. CDR1 is SGHRS, CDR2 YFSETQ, per germline. This CDR3 is built from 15 residues. The CDR3 DNA is TGCGCCAGCAGCTTTCACGGAAATCCCACAGATACGCAGTATTTT. Translated: CASSFHGNPTDTQYF.

The chain is built from TRBV5-1 and TRBJ2-1; 10 positions match TRBD2. Per germline, CDR1 SGHRS and CDR2 YFSETQ. The CDR3 runs 15 residues. J gave up 13 bases and V 5 bases, and 15 bases lay outside the gene matches. In DNA form, the CDR3 reads TGCGCCAGCAGGGGGACTAGCGAAATTTCAATGAGACAGTTCTTC. This gives the protein CASRGTSEISMRQFF.

V usage is TRBV6-5 and J usage is TRBJ2-2, with 7 nucleotides matching TRBD1. This CDR3 region has 15 residues. Trimming at V came to 2 bases and at J to 6 bases, leaving 6 bases not matched to a gene. Germline V lookup: CDR1 MNHEY, CDR2 SVGAGI. CDR3 coding DNA: TGTGCCAGCAGTTACATGACAGGGCTTGCCGGGGAGCTGTTTTTT. It translates to CASSYMTGLAGELFF.

The rearrangement links TRBV4-1 to TRBJ1-2, with TRBD1 as a possible D gene (5 bases). This CDR3 has 16 amino acids. V lost 3 bases and J lost 3, with 17 bases in between. CDR1 and CDR2 (germline): MGHRA, YSYEKL. The CDR3 region is CASSHPPGGTDYGYTF. The DNA for the CDR3 is TGCGCCAGCAGCCACCCCCCGGGGGGGACGGACTATGGCTACACCTTC.

The chain employs TRBV3-1 (or the pseudogene TRBV3-2) and TRBJ2-5; D not resolved. CDR1 and CDR2 (germline): LGHDT, YNNKEL (reference sequence). Trimming cost V 3 bases and J 1 base, with 9 bases left between them. The CDR3 spans 14 residues. This CDR3 reads CASSQAGPQETQYF. In DNA form, the CDR3 reads TGTGCCAGCAGCCAGGCAGGACCCCAAGAGACCCAGTACTTC.

This chain uses TRBV11-1 with TRBJ2-1; D remains unclear. The CDR3 covers 14 residues. CDR1 is SGHAT and CDR2 is FQDESV in the germline V gene (reference sequence). Trimming cost V 5 bases and J 9 bases, with 17 bases left between them. CDR3 loop: CASSQSPARLEQFF. DNA of the CDR3: TGTGCCAGCAGCCAATCGCCCGCGCGCCTTGAGCAGTTCTTC. Combining the CDR3 with reference TRBV11-1 and TRBJ2-1 gives the whole variable domain EAEVAQSPRYKITEKSQAVAFWCDPISGHATLYWYRQILGQGPELLVQFQDESVVDDSQLPKDRFSAERLKGVDSTLKIQPAELGDSAMYLCASSQSPARLEQFFGPGTRLTVL.

The chain links TRBV10-3 to TRBJ1-2, with D tentatively TRBD1 (5 bases). This CDR3 region has 13 residues. V was cut by 10 bases and J by 0 bases, with 12 bases left in between. Germline CDR1 is ENHRY and CDR2 is SYGVKD. The DNA of the CDR3 is TGTGCCACCACAGGACCCCCTAACTATGGCTACACCTTC. Translating it yields CATTGPPNYGYTF.

The V call is TRBV4-1, the J call TRBJ2-1; 7 nucleotides line up with TRBD2. After removal of 3 bases from V and 10 bases from J, the junction contained 6 bases not matched to a gene. CDR3 length equals 13 residues. Germline assignment: CDR1 MGHRA and CDR2 YSYEKL. CDR3 coding DNA: TGCGCCAGCAGCCAGCCCCTAGCGGACGAGCAGTTCTTC. Residues: CASSQPLADEQFF.

The table lists this clone with a few counts. The chain employs TRBV11-2 and TRBJ1-2, with D unclear. Germline V gives CDR1 SGHAT, CDR2 FQNNGV. CDR3 length equals 13 residues. V shed 2 bases and J shed 4 bases, with 8 bases lying between them. CDR3 amino acids: CASSLTDAYGYTF. The CDR3 nucleotides read TGTGCCAGCAGCTTAACAGACGCCTATGGCTACACCTTC.

V usage is TRBV7-8 and J usage is TRBJ2-7; the D gene is possibly TRBD1 (6 bases). V was shortened by 0 bases and J by 2 bases, with 11 bases between the two germline ends. Germline assignment: CDR1 SGHVS and CDR2 FQNEAQ. The CDR3 is made up of 15 amino acids. CDR3 residues: CASSLADSSTYEQYV. Written as DNA, the CDR3 is TGTGCCAGCAGCTTAGCGGACAGCTCAACCTACGAGCAGTACGTC.

The rearrangement links TRBV5-1 to TRBJ2-7; 8 positions match TRBD1. Trimming took 0 bases from V and 6 from J; bases not matched to a gene: 8. Germline-derived CDR1 and CDR2 are SGHRS and YFSETQ. The CDR3 is 15 amino acids. The CDR3 here is CASSLEGQVTSEQYF. The CDR3, as DNA: TGCGCCAGCAGCTTGGAGGGACAGGTTACGAGCGAGCAGTACTTC. Together with reference TRBV5-1 and TRBJ2-7, the CDR3 gives the full variable domain: KAGVTQTPRYLIKTRGQQVTLSCSPISGHRSVSWYQQTPGQGLQFLFEYFSETQRNKGNFPGRFSGRQFSNSRSEMNVSTLELGDSALYLCASSLEGQVTSEQYFGPGTRLTVT.

The rearrangement uses TRBV3-1 (or the pseudogene TRBV3-2) and TRBJ1-2; TRBD1 aligns across 8 bases. The V segment lost 3 bases and the J segment 3 bases; nucleotides outside the gene matches: 0. The CDR3 has 13 residues. The germline gives CDR1 LGHDT, CDR2 YNNKEL (reference sequence). This CDR3 reads CASSQTGDYGYTF. CDR3 in DNA: TGTGCCAGCAGCCAGACAGGGGACTATGGCTACACCTTC.

The rearrangement links TRBV7-6 to TRBJ1-3; maybe TRBD1 (6 bases). Germline V CDR1 and CDR2: SGHVS, FNYEAQ. Trimming shortened V by 8 bases and J by 4 bases, and 21 bases separated the two germline ends. The CDR3 is 16 amino acids. The CDR3 DNA is TGTGCCAGCGGGTTAATGAGGGGGAAATCCGGAAACACCATATATTTT. This gives the protein CASGLMRGKSGNTIYF.

The rearrangement uses TRBV18 and TRBJ2-3; 7 bases are a match to TRBD1. Germline-derived CDR1 and CDR2 are KGHSH and LQKENI. The CDR3 covers 16 residues. V gave up 2 bases and J gave up 0 bases; unmatched junction bases: 5. The CDR3 coding sequence is TGTGCCAGCTCACCAAGGCAGGGGGAGAGCACAGATACGCAGTATTTT. Amino acids: CASSPRQGESTDTQYF.

The J gene is TRBJ2-7, the V gene TRBV5-4; D may be TRBD1 (7 bases). The CDR3 is 16 residues long. Germline assignment: CDR1 SGHNT and CDR2 YYREEE (reference sequence). Trimming pared 0 bases from V and 4 bases from J, leaving 17 bases between. CDR3 sequence: CASSLGGATGRYEQYF. For the CDR3, the DNA is TGTGCCAGCAGCTTGGGGGGGGCGACAGGGCGGTACGAGCAGTACTTC.

J is TRBJ1-1 and V is TRBV18; the match to TRBD1 covers 7 bases. This CDR3 has 13 residues. V was clipped by 3 bases and J by 5 bases; unmatched bases: 3. CDR1 is KGHSH, CDR2 LQKENI, per germline. The CDR3 bases are TGTGCCAGCTCACCTGCAGGGGGAACTGAAGCTTTCTTT. Its translation is CASSPAGGTEAFF.

The J gene is TRBJ2-2, the V gene TRBV4-1, with a weak D call TRBD2 (7 bases). Trimming pared 3 bases from V and 4 bases from J, leaving 21 bases between. The germline V gene has CDR1 MGHRA and CDR2 YSYEKL. This CDR3 region has 18 residues. CDR3 in amino acids: CASSHGGGRGGSTGELFF. The CDR3 coding sequence is TGCGCCAGCAGCCATGGAGGGGGGAGGGGCGGAAGCACCGGGGAGCTGTTTTTT.

This rearrangement joins TRBV19 to TRBJ1-1; D is undetermined. There are 11 residues in the CDR3. Germline assignment: CDR1 LNHDA and CDR2 SQIVND (reference sequence). Trimming removed 5 bases from V and 6 bases from J, with 7 bases in between. In DNA form, the CDR3 reads TGTGCCAGTAGTCTCGTTTCTGAAGCTTTCTTT. Its translation: CASSLVSEAFF.

The chain carries TRBV5-4 and TRBJ1-2; D gene unclear. Germline lookup yields CDR1 SGHNT and CDR2 YYREEE (reference sequence). V was cut by 4 bases and J by 1 base, with 8 bases left in between. This CDR3 has 13 amino acids. In DNA, the CDR3 is TGTGCCAGCAGCCGGCGGTTTAACTATGGCTACACCTTC. This sequence encodes CASSRRFNYGYTF.

This sequence joins TRBV18 and TRBJ2-7; no firm D call. This CDR3 contains 13 residues. Germline lookup yields CDR1 KGHSH and CDR2 LQKENI. Trimming removed 5 bases from V and 4 bases from J, with 12 bases in between. CDR3 nucleotide sequence: TGTGCCAGCTCATCATCTTCCGTGTACGAGCAGTACGTC. This translates into CASSSSSVYEQYV.

This clone was counted once. The chain carries TRBV27 and TRBJ2-1; 8 bases are shared with TRBD2. This CDR3 is built from 14 residues. Unmatched junction bases numbered 3, after V lost 3 bases and J lost 5 bases. CDR1 is MNHEY and CDR2 is SMNVEV in the germline V gene (reference sequence). The CDR3: CASSLAGGNNEQFF. DNA for the CDR3: TGTGCCAGCAGTTTGGCGGGGGGTAACAATGAGCAGTTCTTC.

The chain carries TRBV18 and TRBJ1-1; TRBD1 aligns across 10 bases. This CDR3 is 16 amino acids long. Germline V gene lookup returns CDR1 KGHSH and CDR2 LQKENI. The J segment lost 0 bases and the V segment lost 2 bases, leaving 3 bases of the junction unmatched. CDR3 coding DNA: TGTGCCAGCTCACCAGTGGGACAGGGGATGAACACTGAAGCTTTCTTT. It specifies CASSPVGQGMNTEAFF.

In its sample, this clone was seen a few times. The V gene is TRBV6-1, the J gene TRBJ2-5; 8 nucleotides match TRBD2. The trim removed 2 bases at V and 7 bases at J, leaving 9 bases unmatched. The CDR3 runs to 15 residues. Germline CDR1 and CDR2: MNHNS and SASEGT. The DNA for the CDR3 is TGTGCCAGCAGTGAACTGAGGACTAGCTTGGGGACCCAGTACTTC. Its translation is CASSELRTSLGTQYF.

In regard to this clone: In this CDR3 the conserved last residue, phenylalanine or tryptophan, is missing, so a read error is likely. The DNA is left out, because the CDR3 cannot be placed on it with certainty; the CDR3 is given as TCRdb lists it. The J gene is TRBJ2-3, the V gene TRBV29-1; TRBD1 is the table's D call, not checked against the DNA. The CDR3 spans 12 residues, counting both ends. The germline V gene has CDR1 SQVTM and CDR2 ANQGSEA. CDR3 region: CSVEDRGTGGMV.

This sequence joins TRBV7-8 and TRBJ1-1; the D is unclear. The CDR3 totals 12 residues. Germline assignment: CDR1 SGHVS and CDR2 FQNEAQ. Between the trimmed V and J ends, which lost 2 bases and 4 bases, there was a span of 5 bases. DNA for the CDR3: TGTGCCAGCAGCTTATTCGTCACTGAAGCTTTCTTT. Its translation is CASSLFVTEAFF.